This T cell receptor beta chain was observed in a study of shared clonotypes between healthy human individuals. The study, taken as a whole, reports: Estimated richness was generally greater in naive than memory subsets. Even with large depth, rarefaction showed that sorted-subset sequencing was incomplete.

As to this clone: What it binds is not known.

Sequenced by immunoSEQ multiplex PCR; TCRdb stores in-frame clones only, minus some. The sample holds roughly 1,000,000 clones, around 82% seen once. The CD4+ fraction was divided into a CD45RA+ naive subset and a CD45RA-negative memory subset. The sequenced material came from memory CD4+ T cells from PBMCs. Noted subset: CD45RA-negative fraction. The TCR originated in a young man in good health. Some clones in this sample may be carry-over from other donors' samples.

DNA of the CDR3: TGTGCCAGCAGTCGAGGGACAACCCATCTCACCGGGGAGCTGTTTTTT. This translates into CASSRGTTHLTGELFF. V is TRBV5-4 and J is TRBJ2-2, with D maybe TRBD1 (6 bases). The length of the CDR3 is 16 residues. Germline V lookup: CDR1 SGHNT, CDR2 YYREEE (reference sequence). V dropped 5 bases and J dropped 4 bases, with 18 bases sitting between them.